These 14 T cell receptor beta chains were all obtained from the same sample, sequenced in a study of cytomegalovirus exposure and HLA in healthy donors. Vbeta (60) and Jbeta (13) primers were used in the PCR. Assay used: immunoSEQ multiplex PCR; TCRdb lists only in-frame clones, some missing. The table has 90,000 to 100,000 clones, around four fifths seen once. Sequencing input: PBMCs. The source is a woman aged 40 to 50 in good health and CMV-seronegative.

The sample holds a few counts of this clone. This chain joins TRBV4-3 and TRBJ2-7; weak D call: TRBD1 (6 bases). The germline V and J ends were trimmed by 4 bases and 2 bases, with 18 bases remaining between them. From germline, CDR1 is LGHNA and CDR2 YSLEER. The CDR3 loop spans 16 amino acids. CDR3 protein: CASSRGVDRRAYEQYF. CDR3 coding DNA: TGCGCCAGCAGCCGGGGCGTAGACAGGAGAGCCTACGAGCAGTACTTC.

V is TRBV2 and J is TRBJ1-2; 10 bases match TRBD1. CDR1 and CDR2 from the germline V gene are SNHLY and FYNNEI. J lost 4 bases, V lost 6 bases, and 8 bases had no gene match. The CDR3 has 15 amino acids. CDR3 bases: TGTGCCAGCAGGGGGGGACAGGGGTTTACCTATGGCTACACCTTC. Translated: CASRGGQGFTYGYTF.

J is TRBJ2-1 and V is TRBV5-1; 12 bases map to TRBD2. The CDR3 is 13 residues long. J gave up 14 bases and V 4 bases, and 7 bases lay outside the gene matches. CDR1 is SGHRS and CDR2 is YFSETQ in the germline V gene. The CDR3 DNA reads as TGCGCCAGCAGCCCCCCTCTAGCGGGAGGGGAGTTCTTC. Translation: CASSPPLAGGEFF.

As regards this clone: One junction end does not reproduce the germline sequence, and a read error may be involved. V gene TRBV7-9 combines with J gene TRBJ2-1; no firm D call. The V gene's germline CDR1 is SEHNR and CDR2 FQNEAQ (reference sequence). The CDR3 covers 13 residues. CDR3 nucleotides: TGTGCCAGCAGCTCCCCCTCCTCCAATGAGCAGTTCTTC. Amino acids: CASSSPSSNEQFF.

Regarding this clone: Other DNA sequences in this sample translate to the same CDR3. The chain recombines TRBV18 with TRBJ1-1; TRBD1 agrees at 10 bases. This CDR3 has 14 residues. Germline V gene lookup returns CDR1 KGHSH and CDR2 LQKENI. The V and J ends lost 2 bases and 8 bases, in that order; junction bases with no gene match: 5. This chain's CDR3 is CASSPRQGADEAFF. Written as DNA, the CDR3 is TGTGCCAGCTCACCAAGACAGGGGGCGGACGAAGCTTTCTTT. The whole variable domain, remainder taken from reference TRBV18 and TRBJ1-1, is NAGVMQNPRHLVRRRGQEARLRCSPMKGHSHVYWYRQLPEEGLKFMVYLQKENIIDESGMPKERFSAEFPKEGPSILRIQQVVRGDSAAYFCASSPRQGADEAFFGQGTRLTVV.

The chain employs TRBV6-1 and TRBJ2-1, with D perhaps TRBD1 (6 bases). The CDR3 runs to 11 residues. The germline CDR1 and CDR2 sequences are MNHNS and SASEGT. V was clipped by 3 bases and J by 15 bases, with 12 bases between them. The CDR3 sequence is CASSEVGAPFF. Written as DNA, the CDR3 is TGTGCCAGCAGTGAGGTGGGGGCTCCGTTCTTC.

This chain links TRBV5-4 with TRBJ1-1; TRBD1 agrees at 7 bases. The germline V gene has CDR1 SGHNT and CDR2 YYREEE (reference sequence). There are 14 residues in the CDR3. V lost 7 bases to trimming and J lost 3 bases; unmatched junction nucleotides: 9. The CDR3 spells CASAIPDRDTEAFF. The CDR3 DNA reads as TGTGCCAGCGCTATCCCCGACAGGGACACTGAAGCTTTCTTT.

This clone has only a few counts. J is TRBJ2-7 and V is TRBV25-1; 7 positions match TRBD2. V was pared by 4 bases and J by 5 bases, with 11 bases of the junction left unmatched. Germline lookup yields CDR1 MGHDK and CDR2 SYGVNS. The CDR3 is made up of 15 amino acids. The CDR3 reads CASSGSPGLKDEQYF. CDR3 coding DNA: TGTGCCAGCAGTGGCTCACCGGGACTAAAAGACGAGCAGTACTTC.

Concerning this clone itself: An end of the junction does not agree with germline; a read error may underlie this. The rearrangement uses TRBV7-6 and TRBJ1-4; D is possibly TRBD1 (6 bases). The CDR3 loop spans 14 amino acids. CDR1 is SGHVS, CDR2 FNYEAQ, per germline. The CDR3 loop reads CASSSGQINEQLFF. The CDR3 DNA sequence: TGTGCCAGCAGCTCCGGACAGATTAATGAACAACTGTTTTTT.

This clone came up once. The genes are TRBV28 and TRBJ1-3; tentatively, D is TRBD1 (5 bases). This CDR3 is 15 amino acids long. Germline CDR1 MDHEN, CDR2 SYDVKM. The V and J ends lost 4 bases and 4 bases respectively, with 14 bases between them. In nucleotides, the CDR3 is TGTGCCAGCAGTTCCTATCAGGGTAGAGGAAACACCATATATTTT. It specifies CASSSYQGRGNTIYF.

This CDR3 is CASTFGGGHYGYTF. CDR3 bases: TGTGCCAGCACCTTTGGGGGGGGCCACTATGGCTACACCTTC. The rearrangement links TRBV7-8 to TRBJ1-2; D may be TRBD1 (6 bases). Looked up from germline, CDR1 is SGHVS and CDR2 is FQNEAQ. This CDR3 has 14 amino acids. V was cut by 7 bases and J by 3 bases, with 15 bases left in between. Together with reference TRBV7-8 and TRBJ1-2, the CDR3 gives the full variable domain: GAGVSQSPRYKVAKRGQDVALRCDPISGHVSLFWYQQALGQGPEFLTYFQNEAQLDKSGLPSDRFFAERPEGSVSTLKIQRTQQEDSAVYLCASTFGGGHYGYTFGSGTRLTVV.

The J gene is TRBJ1-4, the V gene TRBV4-2, with D possibly TRBD1 on 5 matching bases. The CDR3 consists of 18 residues. Trimming removed 3 bases at V and 8 bases at J, with 25 bases between. Germline V gene data show CDR1 as LGHNA and CDR2 as YNFKEQ. The CDR3 coding sequence is TGTGCCAGCAGCCAGGCCCCAGGGCAGAGGCAGGGAGGCGAAAAACTGTTTTTT. This codes for CASSQAPGQRQGGEKLFF.

This clone has only a few counts. The V gene is TRBV5-1, the J gene TRBJ1-1; TRBD1 might be the D (5 bases). Germline CDR1 SGHRS, CDR2 YFSETQ. The CDR3 length is 14 residues. Trimming left V 0 bases short and J 7 bases short, with 13 bases between. The CDR3 region is CASSLGGSTYEAFF. CDR3 nucleotides: TGCGCCAGCAGCTTGGGGGGCAGCACCTATGAAGCTTTCTTT.

A single count supports this clone. The rearrangement joins TRBV6-5 to TRBJ2-5; no clear D gene. TRBJ2-7 explains the end of the DNA better; the J call may be wrong. The CDR3 loop spans 13 amino acids. Germline V gives CDR1 MNHEY, CDR2 SVGAGI. The CDR3 DNA is TGTGCCAGCAGCCGCCCCAGAGGAGACGAGCAGTACTTC. This translates into CASSRPRGDEQYF.